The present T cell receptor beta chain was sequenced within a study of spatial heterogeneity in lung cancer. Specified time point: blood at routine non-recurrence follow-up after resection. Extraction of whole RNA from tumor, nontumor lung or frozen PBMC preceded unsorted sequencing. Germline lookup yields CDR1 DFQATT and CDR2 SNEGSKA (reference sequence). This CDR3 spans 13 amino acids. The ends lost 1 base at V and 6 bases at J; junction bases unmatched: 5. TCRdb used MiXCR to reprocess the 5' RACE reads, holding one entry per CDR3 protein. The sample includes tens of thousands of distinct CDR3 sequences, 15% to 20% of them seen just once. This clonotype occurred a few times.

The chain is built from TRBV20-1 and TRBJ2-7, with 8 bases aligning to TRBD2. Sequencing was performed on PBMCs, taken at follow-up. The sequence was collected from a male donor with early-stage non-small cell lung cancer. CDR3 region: CSARVGTRAEQYF. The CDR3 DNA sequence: TGCAGTGCTAGAGTGGGGACTAGGGCCGAGCAGTACTTC.